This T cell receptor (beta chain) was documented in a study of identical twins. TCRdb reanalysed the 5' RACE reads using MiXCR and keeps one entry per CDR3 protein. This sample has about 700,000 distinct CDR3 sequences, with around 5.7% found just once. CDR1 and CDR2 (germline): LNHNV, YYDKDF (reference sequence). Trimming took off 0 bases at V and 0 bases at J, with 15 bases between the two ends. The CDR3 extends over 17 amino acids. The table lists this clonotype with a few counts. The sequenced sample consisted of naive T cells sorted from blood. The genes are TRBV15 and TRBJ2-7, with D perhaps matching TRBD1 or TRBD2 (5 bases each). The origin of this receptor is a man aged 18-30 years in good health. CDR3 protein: CATSRDIGGVSSYEQYF. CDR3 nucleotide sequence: TGTGCCACCAGCAGAGATATTGGGGGAGTGAGCTCCTACGAGCAGTACTTC.